This T cell receptor beta chain was documented in a study of T cell repertoires in cytomegalovirus infection. Study findings and constraints: The study identified carriers of CMV plus the relevant HLA from cumulative public TCR beta family frequency. HLA-C-restricted CMV-specific TCR beta clonotypes were dominant in the ex vivo response.

About this clonotype itself: The antigen remains unidentified.

Trimming stripped 4 bases from V and 0 bases from J, with 6 bases between. The germline V gene encodes CDR1 LGHDT and CDR2 YNNKEL (reference sequence). The CDR3 consists of 14 residues. TCRdb reanalysed the reads using MiXCR and keeps one entry per CDR3 protein. The sample has about 130,000 distinct CDR3 sequences; 20% to 30% are singletons. This sequence was found in a human donor in good health (CMV status not recorded). Some clones in this sample may be carry-over from other donors' samples. The sample taken for sequencing was PBMCs, sequenced either directly or after in vitro stimulation (not recorded which). The chain joins TRBV3-1 to TRBJ2-2; D call uncertain. The CDR3 protein is CASSLYTNTGELFF. CDR3 bases: TGTGCCAGCAGCCTATACACGAACACCGGGGAGCTGTTTTTT.